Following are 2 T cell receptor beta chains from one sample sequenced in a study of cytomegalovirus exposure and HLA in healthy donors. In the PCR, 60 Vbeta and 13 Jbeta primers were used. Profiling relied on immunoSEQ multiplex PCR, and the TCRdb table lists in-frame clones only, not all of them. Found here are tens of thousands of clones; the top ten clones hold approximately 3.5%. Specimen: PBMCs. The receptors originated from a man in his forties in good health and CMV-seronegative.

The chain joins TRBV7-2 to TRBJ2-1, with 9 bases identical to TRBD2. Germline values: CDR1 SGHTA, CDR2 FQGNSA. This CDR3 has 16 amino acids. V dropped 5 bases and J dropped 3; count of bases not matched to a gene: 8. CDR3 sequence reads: CASSPQAGGSYNEQFF. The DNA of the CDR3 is TGTGCCAGCAGCCCCCAGGCGGGAGGGAGCTACAATGAGCAGTTCTTC.

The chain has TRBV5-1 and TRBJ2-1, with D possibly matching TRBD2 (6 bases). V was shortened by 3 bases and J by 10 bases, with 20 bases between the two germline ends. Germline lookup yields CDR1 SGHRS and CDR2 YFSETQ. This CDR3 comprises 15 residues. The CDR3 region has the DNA TGCGCCAGCAGCTCCATCGGGGGAGTACGGGGGGAGCAGTTCTTC. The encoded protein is CASSSIGGVRGEQFF.